The 15 T cell receptor beta chains presented below share a single source sample, sequenced in a study of T cell responses to AZD1222 COVID-19 vaccine. Repertoires were generated with immunoSEQ multiplex PCR, while TCRdb's copy carries only in-frame clones and drops some. The repertoire holds some 60,000 clones, less than 90% seen once, with 6.9% in the top ten. The material sequenced was peripheral blood, taken 28 days after the second AZD1222 dose. The receptors originated from an adult who received the AZD1222 COVID-19 vaccine.

The chain recombines TRBV28 with TRBJ2-7; 8 bases align to TRBD1. Germline V lookup: CDR1 MDHEN, CDR2 SYDVKM. J was trimmed by 5 bases and V by 6 bases; bases with no gene match: 3. The CDR3 sequence is 12 residues long. DNA of the CDR3: TGTGCCAGCAGGGGACAGGTAAACGAGCAGTACTTC. Its protein product is CASRGQVNEQYF.

The genes are TRBV24-1 and TRBJ1-5, with D perhaps TRBD1 (6 bases). The CDR3 loop spans 14 amino acids. Germline CDR1 reads KGHDR; CDR2 reads SFDVKD. Trimming stripped 3 bases from V and 3 bases from J, with 8 bases between. The CDR3 loop is CATSDGQLNQPQHF. CDR3 DNA: TGTGCCACCAGTGATGGACAGCTCAATCAGCCCCAGCATTTT.

The gene calls are TRBV10-3 and TRBJ2-7, with D tentatively TRBD1 (5 bases). Trimming shortened V by 10 bases and J by 6 bases, and 16 bases separated the two germline ends. Germline lookup yields CDR1 ENHRY and CDR2 SYGVKD. The CDR3 runs to 12 residues. CDR3 loop: CASNDRESEQYF. The CDR3, as DNA: TGTGCCAGTAATGACAGAGAGAGCGAGCAGTACTTC.

This clone occurred once. This chain joins TRBV13 and TRBJ1-6; D may be TRBD1 (6 bases). The CDR3 has 14 amino acids. The germline CDR1 and CDR2 sequences are PRHDT and FYEKMQ (reference sequence). Trimming took 5 bases from V and 10 from J, leaving 15 bases between them. In DNA form, the CDR3 reads TGTGCCAGCAGCCCAAACAGGGCCCAGTCACCCCTCCACTTT. Its protein is CASSPNRAQSPLHF.

This rearrangement joins TRBV19 to TRBJ1-2; D remains unclear. V dropped 3 bases and J dropped 4 bases, with 12 bases sitting between them. Germline V gene data show CDR1 as LNHDA and CDR2 as SQIVND (reference sequence). The CDR3 spans 14 residues. The CDR3 protein is CASSMVGSSYGYTF. DNA of the CDR3: TGTGCCAGTAGTATGGTAGGCAGCTCCTATGGCTACACCTTC.

The count of this clone is one. CDR3 residues: CASSPPSNEQFF. The CDR3 DNA follows: TGTGCCAGCTCACCACCGTCCAATGAGCAGTTCTTC. This chain uses TRBV18 with TRBJ2-1; unclear D gene. This CDR3 spans 12 amino acids. Trimming stripped 0 bases from V and 6 bases from J, with 3 bases between. Germline V gives CDR1 KGHSH, CDR2 LQKENI.

The chain has TRBV27 and TRBJ2-1; TRBD2 is a possible D gene (5 bases). This CDR3 is 17 amino acids long. The V gene's germline CDR1 is MNHEY and CDR2 SMNVEV (reference sequence). The V end was cut by 3 bases, the J end by 7 bases, with 22 bases between. CDR3 loop: CASSLFSIGSRRNEQFF. The CDR3 nucleotides are TGTGCCAGCAGTTTGTTTTCTATAGGGTCCCGGAGGAATGAGCAGTTCTTC.

The chain combines TRBV5-1 with TRBJ1-2; D call uncertain. Trimming removed 2 bases at V and 7 bases at J, with 15 bases between. The CDR3 has 14 residues. Germline CDR1 is SGHRS and CDR2 is YFSETQ. The CDR3 here is CASSFSILNAGYTF. The DNA for the CDR3 is TGCGCCAGCAGCTTTTCCATCCTCAACGCTGGCTACACCTTC. Full variable domain (rest looked up from reference TRBV5-1 and TRBJ1-2): KAGVTQTPRYLIKTRGQQVTLSCSPISGHRSVSWYQQTPGQGLQFLFEYFSETQRNKGNFPGRFSGRQFSNSRSEMNVSTLELGDSALYLCASSFSILNAGYTFGSGTRLTVV.

There are a few counts of this clone. This chain links TRBV6-5 with TRBJ1-4; 7 nucleotides agree with TRBD1. CDR3 length: 15 amino acids. V dropped 6 bases and J dropped 6; count of bases not matched to a gene: 10. CDR1 MNHEY and CDR2 SVGAGI come from the germline V gene. DNA for the CDR3: TGTGCCAGCAGGTCCAAGGGGGCCGGTTATGAAAAACTGTTTTTT. The encoded protein is CASRSKGAGYEKLFF.

The chain employs TRBV7-3 and TRBJ1-2, with a possible D match to TRBD1 (6 bases). There are 17 residues in the CDR3. Trimming left V 0 bases short and J 1 base short, with 15 bases between. Germline CDR1 SGHTA, CDR2 FQGTGA. The CDR3 region has the DNA TGTGCCAGCAGCTTAACCCGGCGTACAGGGCATAACTATGGCTACACCTTC. Translation gives CASSLTRRTGHNYGYTF.

This chain connects TRBV7-9 to TRBJ2-3; TRBD1 might be the D (6 bases). CDR1 and CDR2 (germline): SEHNR, FQNEAQ (reference sequence). Between the trimmed V and J ends, which lost 5 bases and 7 bases, there was a span of 13 bases. The CDR3 is 13 amino acids. For the CDR3, the DNA is TGTGCCAGCAGCCCGGACAGCCGGAATACGCAGTATTTT. This codes for CASSPDSRNTQYF.

A few counts support this clone. The chain links TRBV14 to TRBJ2-3, with D possibly matching TRBD1 (5 bases). The CDR3 is 16 residues long. The V end was cut by 2 bases, the J end by 3 bases, with 15 bases between. Germline V CDR1 and CDR2: SGHDN, FVKESK. CDR3 in DNA: TGTGCCAGCAGCCAACCGGACACGAGAACGACAGATACGCAGTATTTT. Protein sequence: CASSQPDTRTTDTQYF.

The chain employs TRBV7-2 and TRBJ2-1; tentative D call: TRBD1 (6 bases). Germline loops: CDR1 SGHTA, CDR2 FQGNSA. The CDR3 has 17 amino acids. Trimming cost V 4 bases and J 0 bases, with 16 bases left between them. The CDR3 coding sequence is TGTGCCAGCAGCTCCCGCGTCAGGGGCGACTCCTACAATGAGCAGTTCTTC. As protein: CASSSRVRGDSYNEQFF.

The chain has TRBV6-5 and TRBJ2-7; TRBD2 aligns across 7 bases. Per the germline V gene, CDR1 is MNHEY and CDR2 is SVGAGI. J was trimmed by 3 bases and V by 6 bases; bases with no gene match: 8. CDR3 length: 14 amino acids. This CDR3 is CASRGAGKGYEQYF. DNA for the CDR3: TGTGCCAGCAGAGGAGCGGGGAAGGGCTACGAGCAGTACTTC.

The chain links TRBV2 to TRBJ2-7; 9 bases align to TRBD1. Per the germline V gene, CDR1 is SNHLY and CDR2 is FYNNEI. J gave up 5 bases and V 5 bases, and 13 bases lay outside the gene matches. The CDR3 is made up of 16 amino acids. The CDR3 region has the DNA TGTGCCAGCAGTCCTTCTAGGACAGGGGTTGGCCACGAGCAGTACTTC. It encodes CASSPSRTGVGHEQYF.